This T cell receptor (beta chain) was sequenced during a study of blood T cells in healthy people across ages (dated by TCRdb to between 2014 and 2017). At the level of the whole study: Template switching captured roughly one uniquely barcoded TCR beta cDNA molecule per two T cells in model experiments. To avoid experimental bias, donors of different ages were spread randomly across the sequencing lanes. Using deep sequencing normalized with unique cDNA molecular identifiers, the study measured how TCR beta repertoire diversity changes with age. The donors were split into four age groups: young (average around 15 years), middle-aged (roughly 39), aged (roughly 65) and long-lived (roughly 77). Using the same blood draw, the study looked at two additional independent replicas of 1 million unique cDNA reads for two donors, one aged 18 to 29 and the other aged 80 or older.

Overall results and qualifications from the work: Observed TCR beta diversity correlated strongly with the percentage of naive T cells measured by flow cytometry. Compared with the aged group, the long-lived group had more naive CD4+ T cells, fewer expanded clones and increased TCR diversity, suggesting age selection. Observed TCR beta diversity per million T cells fell roughly linearly with age, and a significant reduction was already apparent by age roughly 40. Estimates of total diversity based on one million sequenced T cells were considered lower bounds and underestimates. Since profiling was done on bulk unsorted PBMCs, naive and antigen-experienced compartments could not be conclusively compared. Because the CMV infection status of the donors was unknown, age-related changes in expanded clonotypes may potentially have been confounded.

A remark on this clonotype: Its cognate antigen has yet to be identified. No base quality values were provided; no much bigger clone lies one nucleotide off.

Donors were 35 to 40 systemically healthy Caucasian individuals from Russia aged about 6 to 100 years. Around 10 milliliters of peripheral blood were collected from each donor into EDTA-treated Vacutainer tubes. PBMCs were isolated by Ficoll-Paque density-gradient centrifugation, with at least 6.5 million obtained per sample. Trizol reagent was used to extract total RNA from the PBMCs, yielding at least 5 micrograms per sample. For every donor, an aliquot of PBMCs went through flow cytometry to measure the percentages of naive CD45RAhigh/CD27high T cells. Preparation of the library involved 5' RACE. A second roughly 6 to 12 cycle PCR used a sample-barcoded 5' primer and a J-beta primer mix. A unique molecular identifier was introduced onto each TCR beta cDNA molecule by a template-switch 5' adaptor carrying 12 random nucleotides. Each sample yielded at least 2.5 million CDR3-containing paired-end reads. All of the RNA was converted into first-strand cDNA using the Mint cDNA synthesis kit, with a TRBC-specific oligonucleotide serving as the primer. After uracil-DNA glycosylase treatment, a first 18-cycle PCR used universal primers M1SS and BC2_uni_R on all cDNA. For the original study's pipeline: Normalization of each sample was performed by random selection of 1 million high-quality reads, each carrying a distinct molecular identifier. Instead of being binned into consensus sequences, reads that shared molecular identifiers were thrown out. CDR3 identification, clonotype clustering and error correction used MiTCR with a Q25 quality threshold and the strictest error-elimination algorithm. A nonparametric unseen species model using Euler transformation provided a lower-bound estimate of total TCR beta diversity. In TCRdb, the public reads were trimmed at Q25 with fastp and aligned with MiXCR, with productive beta chains retained. Identical CDR3 proteins give one entry, which carries the most common genes and DNA. The V and J calls were determined by TCRdb, not by the authors. The sample table records 1,800,000 or so distinct CDR3 sequences; about 39% of these occur just once. The ten most abundant clones make up roughly 23% of the sample.

The TCR sequence derives from a human donor in good health. Sequencing was done on a sample of blood.

This receptor carries the CDR3 CASSLSKGTPFNEQYF. The DNA sequence is TGTGCCAGCAGTTTATCGAAGGGGACTCCCTTTAACGAGCAGTACTTC. The sequence links TRBV27 to TRBJ2-4; the D gene is possibly TRBD2, with 6 bases matching. The end of the DNA fits TRBJ2-7 better, so the J call may be wrong. Inclusive of the bounding cysteine and phenylalanine, the CDR3 is 16 residues long. Only CDR3 DNA remains: 48 bases, in frame from the first base. The germline V gene (reference sequence) provides CDR1 MNHEY and CDR2 SMNVEV.